This TCR beta chain came from a study of shared clonotypes between healthy human individuals. The germline gives CDR1 SEHNR, CDR2 FQNEAQ (reference sequence). The CDR3 covers 15 residues. V lost 5 bases and J 4 bases, leaving 15 bases between the germline ends. The repertoire was sequenced with immunoSEQ multiplex PCR; TCRdb's copy has only in-frame clones and lacks some. The sample holds about a million clones, around 74% seen once. The chain employs TRBV7-9 and TRBJ1-3; D is unclear. The receptor was derived from a man aged 18 to 29 in good health. The specimen sequenced was memory CD4+ T cells sorted from blood. Sample subset: CD45RA-negative fraction. As DNA, the CDR3 is TGTGCCAGCAGCCGCGATCTCACGGGGGGAAACACCATATATTTT. Its translation is CASSRDLTGGNTIYF. Complete variable domain (other parts from reference TRBV7-9 and TRBJ1-3): DTGVSQNPRHKITKRGQNVTFRCDPISEHNRLYWYRQTLGQGPEFLTYFQNEAQLEKSRLLSDRFSAERPKGSFSTLEIQRTEQGDSAMYLCASSRDLTGGNTIYFGEGSWLTVV.